Listed below are T cell receptor beta chains from one sample, sequenced in a study of cytomegalovirus exposure and HLA in healthy donors. The method was immunoSEQ multiplex PCR; TCRdb's version includes in-frame clones alone and lacks a portion of them. This sample has some 180,000 clones, with more than 70% found just once. Sequences were obtained from PBMCs. The receptors derive from a man aged 35-49 years in good health and CMV-seropositive. CDR3s include the opening cysteine and the closing phenylalanine or tryptophan. The D gene is left open where the match is weak. Clone size is stated in some rows and not others, as once, few, many or a class when expanded.

j_call: TRBJ2-1
cdr3_length: 16
clone_size: .
v_call: TRBV5-1
d_call: TRBD1
cdr3_aa: CASSLVGTGRFNEQFF
cdr3_nt: TGCGCCAGCAGCTTGGTCGGGACAGGGAGGTTTAATGAGCAGTTCTTC

j_call: TRBJ2-7
cdr3_length: 13
clone_size: .
v_call: TRBV13
d_call: TRBD1
cdr3_aa: CASSFRQGREQYF
cdr3_nt: TGTGCCAGCAGCTTTAGACAGGGTCGAGAGCAGTACTTC

j_call: TRBJ2-7
cdr3_length: 14
clone_size: once
v_call: TRBV4-2
d_call: TRBD2
cdr3_aa: CASSQDSGLYEQYF
cdr3_nt: TGTGCCAGCAGCCAAGATAGCGGGCTCTACGAGCAGTACTTC

j_call: TRBJ1-1
cdr3_length: 17
clone_size: once
v_call: TRBV7-8
d_call: TRBD1
cdr3_aa: CASSLVGQGPTGTEAFF
cdr3_nt: TGTGCCAGCAGCTTAGTGGGACAGGGCCCCACGGGCACTGAAGCTTTCTTT

j_call: TRBJ2-1
cdr3_length: 13
clone_size: few
v_call: TRBV4-3
d_call: .
cdr3_aa: CASSQDFYNEQFF
cdr3_nt: TGCGCCAGCAGCCAAGACTTCTACAATGAGCAGTTCTTC

j_call: TRBJ2-2
cdr3_length: 14
clone_size: .
v_call: TRBV29-1
d_call: .
cdr3_aa: CSVEKGSSTGELFF
cdr3_nt: TGCAGCGTTGAGAAAGGGAGTAGCACCGGGGAGCTGTTTTTT

j_call: TRBJ2-5
cdr3_length: 14
clone_size: .
v_call: TRBV7-3
d_call: .
cdr3_aa: CASSLGQVGETQYF
cdr3_nt: TGTGCCAGCAGCTTAGGGCAGGTCGGAGAGACCCAGTACTTC

j_call: TRBJ1-1
cdr3_length: 16
clone_size: once
v_call: TRBV9
d_call: TRBD1
cdr3_aa: CASSGDRDLMNTEAFF
cdr3_nt: TGTGCCAGCAGCGGAGACAGGGACCTGATGAACACTGAAGCTTTCTTT

j_call: TRBJ1-5
cdr3_length: 13
clone_size: few
v_call: TRBV6-6
d_call: TRBD1
cdr3_aa: CASRGQGDAPQHF
cdr3_nt: TGTGCCAGCAGAGGACAGGGGGATGCGCCCCAGCATTTT

j_call: TRBJ1-4
cdr3_length: 12
clone_size: .
v_call: TRBV29-1
d_call: TRBD1
cdr3_aa: CSVAGGDEKLFF
cdr3_nt: TGCAGCGTTGCAGGGGGAGATGAAAAACTGTTTTTT

j_call: TRBJ1-1
cdr3_length: 14
clone_size: .
v_call: TRBV19
d_call: .
cdr3_aa: CASSIVTGGTEAFF
cdr3_nt: TGTGCCAGTAGTATAGTCACCGGGGGCACTGAAGCTTTCTTT

j_call: TRBJ1-2
cdr3_length: 14
clone_size: .
v_call: TRBV5-5
d_call: .
cdr3_aa: CASSFSQGHYGYTF
cdr3_nt: TGTGCCAGCAGCTTTTCCCAGGGGCACTATGGCTACACCTTC

j_call: TRBJ2-7
cdr3_length: 16
clone_size: .
v_call: TRBV5-1
d_call: TRBD2
cdr3_aa: CASSPGTSGTSYEQYF
cdr3_nt: TGCGCCAGCAGCCCCGGGACTAGCGGGACCTCCTACGAGCAGTACTTC

j_call: TRBJ2-7
cdr3_length: 15
clone_size: once
v_call: TRBV7-8
d_call: .
cdr3_aa: CASSTGTGSSYEQYF
cdr3_nt: TGTGCCAGCAGCACCGGGACCGGGAGTTCCTACGAGCAGTACTTC

j_call: TRBJ2-7
cdr3_length: 17
clone_size: once
v_call: TRBV19
d_call: .
cdr3_aa: CASSTEATYRRSYEQYF
cdr3_nt: TGTGCCAGTAGTACGGAGGCAACTTACAGACGCTCCTACGAGCAGTACTTC

j_call: TRBJ2-7
cdr3_length: 16
clone_size: .
v_call: TRBV5-6
d_call: TRBD1
cdr3_aa: CASSPGRDRAYYEQYF
cdr3_nt: TGTGCCAGCAGCCCGGGCCGGGACAGGGCTTACTACGAGCAGTACTTC